This T cell receptor (beta chain) came from a study of T cells in Graves' hyperthyroidism and ophthalmopathy. Overall study: Peripheral blood was drawn at first diagnosis, prior to all treatment.

Trimming pared 6 bases from V and 8 bases from J, leaving 10 bases between. Per the germline V gene, CDR1 is MDHEN and CDR2 is SYDVKM. The CDR3 is made up of 11 amino acids. Amplification of TCR beta CDR3 regions used RNA as the template. First-round RT-PCR of the TCR CDR3 relied on the HTBI primer set. TCRdb re-analysed the multiplex PCR reads in MiXCR, keeping a single row per CDR3 protein. The repertoire holds 200,000 to 300,000 distinct CDR3 sequences, with roughly a quarter as singletons. The sample comprised blood. The chain carries TRBV28 and TRBJ1-2; tentative D call: TRBD1 (5 bases). This TCR was recovered from a woman in her 40s with Graves' ophthalmopathy. CDR3 DNA: TGTGCCAGCAGGATTCGGGGCGGCTACACCTTC. Translating gives CASRIRGGYTF.